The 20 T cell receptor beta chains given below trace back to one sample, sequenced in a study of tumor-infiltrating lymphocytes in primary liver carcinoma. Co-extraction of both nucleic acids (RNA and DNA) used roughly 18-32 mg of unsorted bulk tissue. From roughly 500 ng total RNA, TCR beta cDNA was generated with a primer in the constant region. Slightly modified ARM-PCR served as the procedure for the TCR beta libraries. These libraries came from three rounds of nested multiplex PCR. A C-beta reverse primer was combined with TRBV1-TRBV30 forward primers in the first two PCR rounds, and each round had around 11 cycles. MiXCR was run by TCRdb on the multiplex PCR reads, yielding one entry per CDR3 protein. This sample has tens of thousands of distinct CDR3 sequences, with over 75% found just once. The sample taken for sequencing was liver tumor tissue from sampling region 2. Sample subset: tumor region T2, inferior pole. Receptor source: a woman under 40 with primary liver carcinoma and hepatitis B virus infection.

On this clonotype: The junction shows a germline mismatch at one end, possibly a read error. The CDR3 reads CTSTLEYGDYEQYF. Written as DNA, the CDR3 is TGTACCAGCACCCTAGAGTACGGGGACTACGAGCAGTACTTC. The V gene is TRBV11-2, the J gene TRBJ2-7, with TRBD2 as a possible D gene (5 bases). CDR3 length equals 14 residues. Germline CDR1 and CDR2: SGHAT and FQNNGV.

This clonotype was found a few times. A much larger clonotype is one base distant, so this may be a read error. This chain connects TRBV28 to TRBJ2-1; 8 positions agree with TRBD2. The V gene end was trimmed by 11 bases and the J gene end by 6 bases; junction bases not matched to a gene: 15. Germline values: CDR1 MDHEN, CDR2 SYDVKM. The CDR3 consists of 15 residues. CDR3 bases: TGTGCCTGCGGTTTCGTGGTAGCGGGACGCAATGAGCAGTTCTTC. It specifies CACGFVVAGRNEQFF. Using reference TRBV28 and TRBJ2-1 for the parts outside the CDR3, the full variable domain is DVKVTQSSRYLVKRTGEKVFLECVQDMDHENMFWYRQDPGLGLRLIYFSYDVKMKEKGDIPEGYSVSREKKERFSLILESASTNQTSMYLCACGFVVAGRNEQFFGPGTRLTVL.

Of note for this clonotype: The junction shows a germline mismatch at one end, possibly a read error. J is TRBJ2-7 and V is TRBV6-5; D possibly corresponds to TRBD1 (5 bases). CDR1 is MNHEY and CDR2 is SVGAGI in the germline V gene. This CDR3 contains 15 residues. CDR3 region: CASSYKDSISCEQYF. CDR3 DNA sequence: TGTGCCAGCAGTTACAAAGACAGCATCTCCTGCGAGCAGTACTTC.

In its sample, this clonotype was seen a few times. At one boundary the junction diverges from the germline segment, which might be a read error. The CDR3 here is CAISESDSYKVFF. In DNA form, the CDR3 reads TGTGCTATCAGTGAGTCTGACAGTTACAAAGTTTTCTTT. This chain connects TRBV10-3 to TRBJ1-1, with D maybe TRBD1 (5 bases). The CDR3 is made up of 13 amino acids. Germline loops: CDR1 ENHRY, CDR2 SYGVKD.

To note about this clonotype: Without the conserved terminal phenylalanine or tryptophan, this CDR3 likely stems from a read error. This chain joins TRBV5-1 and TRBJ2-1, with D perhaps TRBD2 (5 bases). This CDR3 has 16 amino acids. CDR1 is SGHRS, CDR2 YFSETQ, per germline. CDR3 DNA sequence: TGTGCCAGTACCCCGTCCCCAGACTATTCCTACAATGAGCAGTTCCTC. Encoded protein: CASTPSPDYSYNEQFL.

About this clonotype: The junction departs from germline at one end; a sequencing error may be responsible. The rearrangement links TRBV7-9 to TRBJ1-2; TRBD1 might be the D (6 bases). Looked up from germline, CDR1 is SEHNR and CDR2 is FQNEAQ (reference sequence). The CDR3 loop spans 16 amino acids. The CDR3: CASSLPTGTHNYDYTF. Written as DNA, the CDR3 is TGTGCCAGCAGCTTACCGACGGGGACACACAACTATGACTACACCTTC.

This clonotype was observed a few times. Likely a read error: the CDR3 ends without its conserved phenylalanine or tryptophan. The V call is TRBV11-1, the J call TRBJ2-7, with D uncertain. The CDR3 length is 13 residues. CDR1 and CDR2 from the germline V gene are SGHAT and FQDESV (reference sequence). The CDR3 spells CASTLGYIREQYI. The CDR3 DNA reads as TGTGCCAGCACCTTAGGATACATCCGCGAGCAGTACATC.

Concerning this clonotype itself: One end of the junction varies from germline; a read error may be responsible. The CDR3 is CASSVHGHPPPRDKQYF. The CDR3 nucleotides read TGTGCCAGCAGCGTACACGGACACCCTCCACCCAGAGATAAGCAGTATTTT. This chain joins TRBV5-4 and TRBJ2-3, with a tentative D call TRBD1 (5 bases). The CDR3 contains 17 residues. CDR1 is SGHNT, CDR2 YYREEE, per germline (reference sequence).

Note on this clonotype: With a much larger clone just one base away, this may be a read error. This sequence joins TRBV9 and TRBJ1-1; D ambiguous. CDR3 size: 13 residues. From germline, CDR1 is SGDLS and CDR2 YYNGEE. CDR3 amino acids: CASGVGVGAEAFF. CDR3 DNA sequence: TGTGCCAGCGGCGTGGGAGTGGGCGCTGAAGCTTTCTTT.

The CDR3 DNA is TGCAGCGTCGAGACAAGGAGCACCGGAGCTTTCTTT. It translates to CSVETRSTGAFF. This rearrangement joins TRBV29-1 to TRBJ1-1, with unresolved D. This CDR3 has 12 amino acids. V was pared by 6 bases and J by 10 bases, with 18 bases between. CDR1 and CDR2 (germline): SQVTM, ANQGSEA.

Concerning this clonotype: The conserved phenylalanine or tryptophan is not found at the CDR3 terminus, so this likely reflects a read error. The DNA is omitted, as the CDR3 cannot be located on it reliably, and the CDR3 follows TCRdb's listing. CDR3 in amino acids: CASSLSGPSGLEQFL. The chain recombines TRBV12-3 or TRBV12-4 with TRBJ2-1; the tabulated D call, TRBD2, remains unverified against the DNA. The length of the CDR3 is 15 amino acids, counting both ends.

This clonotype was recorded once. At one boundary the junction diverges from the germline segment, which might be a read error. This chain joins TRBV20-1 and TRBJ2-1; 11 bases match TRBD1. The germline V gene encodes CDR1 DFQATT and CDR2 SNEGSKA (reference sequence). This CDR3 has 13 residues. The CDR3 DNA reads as TGCAGTTTGGACAGGGGGCTGGAGGATGAGCAGCTATTC. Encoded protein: CSLDRGLEDEQLF.

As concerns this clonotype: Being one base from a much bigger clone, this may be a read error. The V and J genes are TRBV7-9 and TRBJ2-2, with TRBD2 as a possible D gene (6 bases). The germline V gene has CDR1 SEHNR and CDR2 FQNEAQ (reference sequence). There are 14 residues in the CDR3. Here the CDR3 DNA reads TGTGCCAGCAGCGCGACTAGTAGCACCGGGGAGCTGTGTTTT. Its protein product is CASSATSSTGELCF. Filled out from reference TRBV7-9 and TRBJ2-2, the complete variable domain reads DTGVSQNPRHKITKRGQNVTFRCDPISEHNRLYWYRQTLGQGPEFLTYFQNEAQLEKSRLLSDRFSAERPKGSFSTLEIQRTEQGDSAMYLCASSATSSTGELCFGEGSRLTVL.

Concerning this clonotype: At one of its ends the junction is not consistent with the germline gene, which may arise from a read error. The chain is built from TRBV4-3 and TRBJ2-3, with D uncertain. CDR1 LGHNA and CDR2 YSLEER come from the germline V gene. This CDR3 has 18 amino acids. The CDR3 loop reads CASRHSVWLGDPDDTQYF. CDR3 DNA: TGTGCCAGCAGACACTCGGTCTGGCTGGGTGATCCCGATGATACGCAGTATTTT.

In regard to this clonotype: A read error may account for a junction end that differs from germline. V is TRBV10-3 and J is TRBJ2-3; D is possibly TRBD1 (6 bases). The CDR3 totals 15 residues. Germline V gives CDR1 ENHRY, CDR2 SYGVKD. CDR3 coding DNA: TGTGCCATCAGTGGACCCGGGACATGGGTCGATACTCAGTATTTT. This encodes CAISGPGTWVDTQYF.

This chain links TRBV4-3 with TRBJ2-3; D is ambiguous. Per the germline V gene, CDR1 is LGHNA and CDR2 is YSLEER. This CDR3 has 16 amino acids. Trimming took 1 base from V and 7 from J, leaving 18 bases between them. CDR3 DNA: TGCGCCAGCAGCCAAGGTTTTGCGGAACCTAGGCATACGCAGTATTTT. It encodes CASSQGFAEPRHTQYF.

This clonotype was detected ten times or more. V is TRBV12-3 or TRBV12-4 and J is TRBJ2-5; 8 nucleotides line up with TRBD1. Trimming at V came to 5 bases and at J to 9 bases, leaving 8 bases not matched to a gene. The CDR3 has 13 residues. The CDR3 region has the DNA TGTGCCAGCAGTACGGACAGGGCCAGGGCCCAGTACTTC. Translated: CASSTDRARAQYF.

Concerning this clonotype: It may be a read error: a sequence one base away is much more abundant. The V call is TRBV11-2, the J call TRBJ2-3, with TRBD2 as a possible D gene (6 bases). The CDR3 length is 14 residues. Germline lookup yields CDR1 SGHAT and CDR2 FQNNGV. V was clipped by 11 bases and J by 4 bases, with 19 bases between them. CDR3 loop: CAGGAQEPADTQYF. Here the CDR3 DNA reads TGTGCCGGAGGGGCACAGGAGCCCGCAGATACGCAGTATTTT.

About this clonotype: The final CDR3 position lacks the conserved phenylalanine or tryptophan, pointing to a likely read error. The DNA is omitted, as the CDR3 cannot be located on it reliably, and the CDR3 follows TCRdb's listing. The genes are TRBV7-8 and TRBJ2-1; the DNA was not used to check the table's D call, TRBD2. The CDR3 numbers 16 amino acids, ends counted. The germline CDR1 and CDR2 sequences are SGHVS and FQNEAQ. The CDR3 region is CASSLIPGLADNDQII.

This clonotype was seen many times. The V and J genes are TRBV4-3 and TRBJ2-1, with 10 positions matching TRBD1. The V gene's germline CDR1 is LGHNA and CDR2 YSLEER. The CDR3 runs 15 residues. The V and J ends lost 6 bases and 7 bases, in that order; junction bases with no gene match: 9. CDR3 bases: TGCGCCAGCAGAAGCCGGGACAGGGGTTTTAATGAGCAGTTCTTC. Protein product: CASRSRDRGFNEQFF.